The source of this T cell receptor (beta chain) is a study of blood T cell repertoires in COVID-19. As for the study in general: Sites across the United States, Italy and Spain contributed samples from acute and convalescent COVID-19.

The authors' processing: Amplification of reference gene primers provided the estimated nucleated cell counts. The method was immunoSEQ multiplex PCR; TCRdb's version includes in-frame clones alone and lacks a portion of them. That table supplies the V and J calls and clone size; D and trimming were determined from the DNA. The sample contains around 370,000 clones, around 91% of which appear only once. There are 15 residues in the CDR3. V was shortened by 1 base and J by 1 base, with 8 bases between the two germline ends. The V gene's germline CDR1 is SNHLY and CDR2 FYNNEI. The source is a man aged 18 to 30 with active or convalescent COVID-19. The genes are TRBV2 and TRBJ1-5; D uncertain. Sequencing was carried out using peripheral blood. The CDR3, as DNA: TGTGCCAGCAGTGAAGACAGCGGGAGCAATCAGCCCCAGCATTTT. Encoded protein: CASSEDSGSNQPQHF.